This is a list of T cell receptor beta chains from one sample in a study of blood T cell repertoires in COVID-19. Profiling relied on immunoSEQ multiplex PCR, and the TCRdb table lists in-frame clones only, not all of them. The table has roughly 150,000 clones, 84% seen once. Sequences were obtained from peripheral blood. Every receptor here comes from a woman of 80 years or more with COVID-19, enrolled during active disease. Both conserved end residues are part of each CDR3. A D gene is named only where the DNA matches it firmly. The listing skips clone size in some rows; elsewhere it reads once, few, many or a size class.

>TRBJ1-2|TRBD1|-|TRBV7-3
TGTGCCAGCAGCCCCGGGACAGGGTCGTTTGGCTACACCTTC
CASSPGTGSFGYTF
>TRBJ2-7|-|-|TRBV28
TGTGCCAGCAGTCTGACAGTATACGAGCAGTACTTC
CASSLTVYEQYF
>TRBJ2-2|TRBD2|-|TRBV18
TGTGCCAGCTCACCCCCACCTTCTAGCGGGAGGGCCGAGGAGCTGTTTTTT
CASSPPPSSGRAEELFF
>TRBJ2-2|-|-|TRBV19
TGTGCCAGTAGCATCGGTCGTTACACCGGGGAGCTGTTTTTT
CASSIGRYTGELFF
>TRBJ1-5|TRBD1|few|TRBV7-6
TGTGCCAGCAGCGTTGGGTCCAGGGGGCAAAGGCCCCAGCATTTT
CASSVGSRGQRPQHF
>TRBJ1-5|-|-|TRBV18
TGTGCCAGCTCACCACCGGACAGCTTCAATCAGCCCCAGCATTTT
CASSPPDSFNQPQHF
>TRBJ1-1|TRBD1|-|TRBV3-1/TRBV3-2
TGTGCCAGCAGCCAAGAAGGTAACAGGGGTCTTGAAGCTTTCTTT
CASSQEGNRGLEAFF
>TRBJ2-2|-|few|TRBV6-6
TGTGCCAGCAGTTACACCGGGGATCGGCTCACCGGGGAGCTGTTTTTT
CASSYTGDRLTGELFF
>TRBJ2-5|TRBD2|few|TRBV27
TGTGCCAGCAGCCGATTTCTCGGACTAGCGGGAGGGACAGCGGGATGGACCCAGTACTTC
CASSRFLGLAGGTAGWTQYF
>TRBJ2-1|-|-|TRBV5-1
TGCGCCAGCAGCTGGGGGGGCGATGAGCAGTTCTTC
CASSWGGDEQFF
>TRBJ2-5|-|-|TRBV5-6
TGTGCCAGCAGCTTGGCTAGCACAGAGACCCAGTACTTC
CASSLASTETQYF
>TRBJ2-3|TRBD2|-|TRBV18
TGTGCCAGCTCACCTTTGCCCGGGACTAGCGGGGGCCCACCGTTTACGCAGTATTTT
CASSPLPGTSGGPPFTQYF
>TRBJ2-4|TRBD1|-|TRBV7-3
TGTGCCAGCAGCCGGACAGGGCGGGAAGGCATTCAGTACTTC
CASSRTGREGIQYF
>TRBJ2-1|TRBD1|-|TRBV18
TGTGCCAGCTCACCCAGTCGGACAGGTGACTCCTACAATGAGCAGTTCTTC
CASSPSRTGDSYNEQFF
>TRBJ2-6|TRBD1|-|TRBV5-1
TGCGCCAGCAGCAGACAGGGTTTGGGGATGGCCATCTCTGGGGCCAACGTCCTGACTTTC
CASSRQGLGMAISGANVLTF
>TRBJ2-3|-|-|TRBV28
TGCCTCACAGGGTTGGCCGCAGATACGCAGTATTTT
CLTGLAADTQYF
>TRBJ2-1|TRBD1|-|TRBV19
TGTGCCAGTAGTATTAGAGACAGGGACGGTTACAATGAGCAGTTCTTC
CASSIRDRDGYNEQFF
>TRBJ2-5|TRBD1|-|TRBV4-2
TGTGCCAGCAGCCAGGGGACAGGGGATAAAGAGACCCAGTACTTC
CASSQGTGDKETQYF
>TRBJ1-1|TRBD1|-|TRBV10-1
TGCGCCAGCAGTTTGAGGGGGCAAAAGAACACTGAAGCTTTCTTT
CASSLRGQKNTEAFF
>TRBJ2-3|-|-|TRBV5-1
TGCGCCAGCAGCTTGAACGGAGATACGCAGTATTTT
CASSLNGDTQYF
>TRBJ2-7|-|-|TRBV7-9
TGTGCCAGCACCCCACCGGGGAAGGCCTACGAGCAGTACTTC
CASTPPGKAYEQYF
>TRBJ2-3|TRBD2|-|TRBV4-1
TGCGCCAGCAGCCTCCTAGCGGACTATCAGGCAGATACGCAGTATTTT
CASSLLADYQADTQYF
>TRBJ1-2|-|-|TRBV7-2
TGTGCCAGCAGCAATCACAGGGAGTGGATAGATGGCTACACCTTC
CASSNHREWIDGYTF
>TRBJ2-3|-|-|TRBV21-1
TGTGCCAGCAGCAAACTCGCGAAATGCGATTGGAGCACAGATACGCAGTATTTT
CASSKLAKCDWSTDTQYF
>TRBJ2-3|TRBD2|once|TRBV15
TGTGCCACCAGCAGAGGTCATAGCGGGAGCACAGATACGCAGTATTTT
CATSRGHSGSTDTQYF
>TRBJ2-7|-|-|TRBV7-2
TGTGCCAGCAGCTTAGTCCCAGGCCGGCAGTACTTC
CASSLVPGRQYF
>TRBJ1-5|TRBD1|once|TRBV6-4
TGTGCCAGCAGCCCGACAGGGAATCAGCCCCAGCATTTT
CASSPTGNQPQHF
>TRBJ1-1|-|-|TRBV10-3
TGTGCCATCCTCGGGGGTTTGAACACTGAAGCTTTCTTT
CAILGGLNTEAFF
>TRBJ1-3|-|once|TRBV19
TGTGCCAGCCGCTTGGGGGCCTCTGGAAACACCATATATTTT
CASRLGASGNTIYF
>TRBJ2-7|TRBD2|-|TRBV30
TGTGCCTGGACTAGCGGGGGAACCTACGAGCAGTACTTC
CAWTSGGTYEQYF
>TRBJ2-7|TRBD2|-|TRBV5-1
TGCGCCAGCAGCTGGGGGGCAGCGGGAGGGTACGAGCAGTACTTC
CASSWGAAGGYEQYF
>TRBJ2-7|-|-|TRBV6-6
TGTGCCAGCAGTGCAGGAAGCGGAACCTACGAGCAGTACTTC
CASSAGSGTYEQYF
>TRBJ1-3|-|-|TRBV3-1/TRBV3-2
TGTGCCAGCAGCCAAGTCAGCTCTGGAAACACCATATATTTT
CASSQVSSGNTIYF
>TRBJ1-2|TRBD1|-|TRBV18
TGTGCCAGCTACCCCTCAGGGGGAAACTATGGCTACACCTTC
CASYPSGGNYGYTF
>TRBJ2-7|TRBD2|-|TRBV19
TGTGCCAGTAGTATATTGCCTAGCGGACCGACTCTCGGGAGCGAGCAGTACTTC
CASSILPSGPTLGSEQYF
>TRBJ2-7|-|few|TRBV7-2
TGTGCCAGCAGCTTAACAGACTCCTACGAGCAGTACTTC
CASSLTDSYEQYF
>TRBJ2-2|TRBD1|-|TRBV28
TGTGCCAGCAGTTTAAACAGGGGGCGGTCCGGGGAGCTGTTTTTT
CASSLNRGRSGELFF
>TRBJ2-7|-|-|TRBV21-1
TGTGCCAGCAGCAGCCCCGGGACAGGCACCTACGAGCAGTACTTC
CASSSPGTGTYEQYF
>TRBJ1-2|-|many|TRBV6-5
TGTGCCAGCAAGGGGGCTAACTATGGCTACACCTTC
CASKGANYGYTF
>TRBJ1-5|-|-|TRBV6-2/TRBV6-3
TGTGCCAGCAGTACTTATAGCAATCAGCCCCAGCATTTT
CASSTYSNQPQHF
>TRBJ2-7|-|-|TRBV5-8
TGTGCCAGCAGCTTTGGGGGGTCCAGGGCCTCCTACGAGCAGTACTTC
CASSFGGSRASYEQYF
>TRBJ2-3|TRBD2|-|TRBV10-3
TGTGCCATCAGCGCTCGCCAAGCGGGGAACACAGATACGCAGTATTTT
CAISARQAGNTDTQYF
>TRBJ1-2|TRBD1|-|TRBV6-6
TGTGCCAGCAGTACAGACAGGGCGGGCTACACCTTC
CASSTDRAGYTF
>TRBJ2-7|TRBD2|-|TRBV28
TGTGCCAGCAGCCCTAGCGGGAGCTCCTACGAGCAGTACTTC
CASSPSGSSYEQYF
>TRBJ1-5|TRBD1|few|TRBV11-1
TGTGCCAGCAGCCTGACAGGGTGGCATCAGCCCCAGCATTTT
CASSLTGWHQPQHF
>TRBJ1-1|TRBD1|-|TRBV2
TGTGCCAGCAGGGCCGGACAGGCCCGGCGGGGGGGAACTGAAGCTTTCTTT
CASRAGQARRGGTEAFF
>TRBJ1-1|-|-|TRBV27
TGTGCCAGCAGTTTATACGTACAGGGGAACACTGAAGCTTTCTTT
CASSLYVQGNTEAFF
>TRBJ1-2|TRBD1|few|TRBV2
TGTGCCAGCAGATTAAGGGGGCCCTATGGCTACACCTTC
CASRLRGPYGYTF